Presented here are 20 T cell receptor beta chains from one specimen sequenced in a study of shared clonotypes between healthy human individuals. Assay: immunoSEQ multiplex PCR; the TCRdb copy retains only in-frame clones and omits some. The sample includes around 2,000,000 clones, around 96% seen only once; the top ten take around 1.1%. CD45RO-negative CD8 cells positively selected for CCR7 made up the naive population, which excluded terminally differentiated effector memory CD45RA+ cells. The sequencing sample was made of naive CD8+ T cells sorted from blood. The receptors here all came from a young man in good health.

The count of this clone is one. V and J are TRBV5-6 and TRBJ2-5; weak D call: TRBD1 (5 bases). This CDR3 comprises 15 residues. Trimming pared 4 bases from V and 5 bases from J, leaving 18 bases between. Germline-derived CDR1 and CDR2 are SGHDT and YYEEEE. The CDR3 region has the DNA TGTGCCAGCAGCCTAAGGGGTAGCTTGTGGGAGACCCAGTACTTC. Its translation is CASSLRGSLWETQYF. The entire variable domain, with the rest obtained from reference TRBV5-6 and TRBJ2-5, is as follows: DAGVTQSPTHLIKTRGQQVTLRCSPKSGHDTVSWYQQALGQGPQFIFQYYEEEERQRGNFPDRFSGHQFPNYSSELNVNALLLGDSALYLCASSLRGSLWETQYFGPGTRLLVL.

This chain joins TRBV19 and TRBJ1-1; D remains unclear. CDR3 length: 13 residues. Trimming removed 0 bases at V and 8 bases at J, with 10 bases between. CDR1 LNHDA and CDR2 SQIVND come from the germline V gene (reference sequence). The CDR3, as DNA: TGTGCCAGTAGTATAGATCCTGAGGAGGAAGCTTTCTTT. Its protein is CASSIDPEEEAFF. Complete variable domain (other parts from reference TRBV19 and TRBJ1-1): DGGITQSPKYLFRKEGQNVTLSCEQNLNHDAMYWYRQDPGQGLRLIYYSQIVNDFQKGDIAEGYSVSREKKESFPLTVTSAQKNPTAFYLCASSIDPEEEAFFGQGTRLTVV.

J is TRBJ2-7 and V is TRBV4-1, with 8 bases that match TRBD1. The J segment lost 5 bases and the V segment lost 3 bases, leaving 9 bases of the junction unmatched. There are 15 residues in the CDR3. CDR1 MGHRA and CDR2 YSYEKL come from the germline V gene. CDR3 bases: TGCGCCAGCAGCCACCCCGGGACAGGACAACACGAGCAGTACTTC. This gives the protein CASSHPGTGQHEQYF.

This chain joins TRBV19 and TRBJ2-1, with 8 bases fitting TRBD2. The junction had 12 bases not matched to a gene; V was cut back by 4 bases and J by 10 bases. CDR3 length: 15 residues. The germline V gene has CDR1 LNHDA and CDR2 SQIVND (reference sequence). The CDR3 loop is CASSRAGTSLIEQFF. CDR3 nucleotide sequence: TGTGCCAGTAGTAGGGCCGGGACTAGTCTAATAGAGCAGTTCTTC.

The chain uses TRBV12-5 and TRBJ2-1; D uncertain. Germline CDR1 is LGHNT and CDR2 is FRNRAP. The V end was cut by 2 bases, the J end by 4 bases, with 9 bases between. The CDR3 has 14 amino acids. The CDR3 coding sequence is TGTGCTAGTGGTTTGCCCCTGGGGTACAATGAGCAGTTCTTC. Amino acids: CASGLPLGYNEQFF.

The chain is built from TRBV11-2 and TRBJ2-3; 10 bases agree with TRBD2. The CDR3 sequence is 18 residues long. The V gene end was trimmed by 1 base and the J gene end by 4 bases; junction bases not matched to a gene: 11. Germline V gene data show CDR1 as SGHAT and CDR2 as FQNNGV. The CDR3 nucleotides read TGTGCCAGCAGCTTAGTGGGGGATAGCGGGAGGCCCCCAGATACGCAGTATTTT. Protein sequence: CASSLVGDSGRPPDTQYF.

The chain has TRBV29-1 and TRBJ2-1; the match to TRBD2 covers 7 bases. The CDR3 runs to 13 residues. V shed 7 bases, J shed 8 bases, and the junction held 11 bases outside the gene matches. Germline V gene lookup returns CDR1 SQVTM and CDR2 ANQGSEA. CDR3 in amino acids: CSGVAGPLDEQFF. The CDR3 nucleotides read TGCAGCGGAGTAGCGGGCCCCTTGGATGAGCAGTTCTTC.

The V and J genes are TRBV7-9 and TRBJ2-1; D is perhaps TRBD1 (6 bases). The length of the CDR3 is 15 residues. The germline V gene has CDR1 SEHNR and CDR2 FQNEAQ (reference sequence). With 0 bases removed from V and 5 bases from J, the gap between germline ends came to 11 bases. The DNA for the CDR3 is TGTGCCAGCAGCTTAGCACCTGACAGGAACAATGAGCAGTTCTTC. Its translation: CASSLAPDRNNEQFF. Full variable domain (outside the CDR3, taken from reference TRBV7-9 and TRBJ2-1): DTGVSQNPRHKITKRGQNVTFRCDPISEHNRLYWYRQTLGQGPEFLTYFQNEAQLEKSRLLSDRFSAERPKGSFSTLEIQRTEQGDSAMYLCASSLAPDRNNEQFFGPGTRLTVL.

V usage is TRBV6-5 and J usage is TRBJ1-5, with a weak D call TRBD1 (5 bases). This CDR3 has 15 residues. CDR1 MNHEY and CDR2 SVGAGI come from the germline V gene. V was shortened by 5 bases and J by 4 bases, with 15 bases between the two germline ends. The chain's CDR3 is CASSPDRQGNQPQHF. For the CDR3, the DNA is TGTGCCAGCAGTCCCGATCGGCAGGGAAATCAGCCCCAGCATTTT.

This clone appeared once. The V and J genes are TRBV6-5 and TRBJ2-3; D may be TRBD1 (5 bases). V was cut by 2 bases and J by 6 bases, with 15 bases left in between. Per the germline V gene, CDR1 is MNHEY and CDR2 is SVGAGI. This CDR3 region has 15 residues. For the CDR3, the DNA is TGTGCCAGCAGTTACCGACAGACCCCTTGGGATACGCAGTATTTT. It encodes CASSYRQTPWDTQYF.

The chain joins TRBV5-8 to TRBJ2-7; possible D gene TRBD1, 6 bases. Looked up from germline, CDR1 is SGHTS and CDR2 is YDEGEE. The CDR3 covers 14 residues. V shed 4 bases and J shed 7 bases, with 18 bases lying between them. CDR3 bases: TGTGCCAGCAGCGGGGGCCTCAGAGGGGAGGAGCAGTACTTC. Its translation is CASSGGLRGEEQYF.

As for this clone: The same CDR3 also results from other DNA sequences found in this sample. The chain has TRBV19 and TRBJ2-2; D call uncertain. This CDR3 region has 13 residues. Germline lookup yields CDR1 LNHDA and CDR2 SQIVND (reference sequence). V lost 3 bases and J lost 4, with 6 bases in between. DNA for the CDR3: TGTGCCAGTAGTATCCCTGGCACCGGGGAGCTGTTTTTT. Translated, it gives CASSIPGTGELFF. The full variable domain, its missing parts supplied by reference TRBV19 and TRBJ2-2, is DGGITQSPKYLFRKEGQNVTLSCEQNLNHDAMYWYRQDPGQGLRLIYYSQIVNDFQKGDIAEGYSVSREKKESFPLTVTSAQKNPTAFYLCASSIPGTGELFFGEGSRLTVL.

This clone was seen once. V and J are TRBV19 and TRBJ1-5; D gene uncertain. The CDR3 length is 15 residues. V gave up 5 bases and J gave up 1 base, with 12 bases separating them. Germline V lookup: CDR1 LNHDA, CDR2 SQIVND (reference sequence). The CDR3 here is CASSGGVASNQPQHF. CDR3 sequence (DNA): TGTGCCAGTAGTGGTGGGGTAGCCAGCAATCAGCCCCAGCATTTT.

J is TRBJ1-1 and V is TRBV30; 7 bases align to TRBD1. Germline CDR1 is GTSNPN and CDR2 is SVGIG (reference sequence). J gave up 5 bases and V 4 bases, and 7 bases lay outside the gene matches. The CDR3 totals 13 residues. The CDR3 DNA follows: TGTGCCTGGACGTCGCAGGGGGGGACTGAAGCTTTCTTT. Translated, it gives CAWTSQGGTEAFF.

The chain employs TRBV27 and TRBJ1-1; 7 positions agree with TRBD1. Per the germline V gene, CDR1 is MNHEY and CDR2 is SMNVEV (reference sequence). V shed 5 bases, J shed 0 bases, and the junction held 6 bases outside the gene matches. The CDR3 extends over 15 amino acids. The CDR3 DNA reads TGTGCCAGCAGTCTACGGGACAGAATGAACACTGAAGCTTTCTTT. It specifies CASSLRDRMNTEAFF.

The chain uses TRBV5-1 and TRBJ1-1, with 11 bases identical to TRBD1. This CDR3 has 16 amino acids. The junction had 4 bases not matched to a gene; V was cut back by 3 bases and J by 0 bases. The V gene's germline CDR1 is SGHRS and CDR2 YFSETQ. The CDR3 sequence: CASSSGTGGLNTEAFF. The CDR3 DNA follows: TGCGCCAGCAGCTCAGGGACAGGGGGATTGAACACTGAAGCTTTCTTT. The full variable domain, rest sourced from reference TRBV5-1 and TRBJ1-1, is KAGVTQTPRYLIKTRGQQVTLSCSPISGHRSVSWYQQTPGQGLQFLFEYFSETQRNKGNFPGRFSGRQFSNSRSEMNVSTLELGDSALYLCASSSGTGGLNTEAFFGQGTRLTVV.

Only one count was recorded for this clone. The chain's CDR3 is CASSLAQGAVNEQYF. The CDR3 bases are TGTGCCAGCAGCTTGGCGCAGGGGGCTGTAAACGAGCAGTACTTC. The genes are TRBV5-5 and TRBJ2-7; TRBD1 matches at 8 bases. This CDR3 has 15 residues. Germline CDR1 reads SGHKS; CDR2 reads YYEKEE (reference sequence). Trimming removed 0 bases from V and 5 bases from J; junction bases left unmatched: 7.

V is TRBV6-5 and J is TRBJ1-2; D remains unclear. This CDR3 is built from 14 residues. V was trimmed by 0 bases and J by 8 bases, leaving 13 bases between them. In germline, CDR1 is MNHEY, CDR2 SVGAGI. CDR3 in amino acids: CASSYSPEVGGYTF. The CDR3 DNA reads TGTGCCAGCAGTTACTCTCCGGAGGTGGGAGGCTACACCTTC.

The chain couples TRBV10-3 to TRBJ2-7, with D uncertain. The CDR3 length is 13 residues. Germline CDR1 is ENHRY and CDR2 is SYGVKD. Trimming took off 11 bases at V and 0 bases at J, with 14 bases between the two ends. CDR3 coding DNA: TGTGCCCTACGGCCCGGTTACTCCTACGAGCAGTACTTC. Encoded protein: CALRPGYSYEQYF.

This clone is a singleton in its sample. CDR3 amino acids: CASSDGTSGHDEQFF. In nucleotides, the CDR3 is TGCGCCAGCAGTGATGGGACTAGCGGACACGATGAGCAGTTCTTC. V usage is TRBV10-1 and J usage is TRBJ2-1; 11 nucleotides align to TRBD2. Germline CDR1 reads WNHNN; CDR2 reads SYGVQD (reference sequence). V dropped 3 bases and J dropped 8; count of bases not matched to a gene: 6. The CDR3 runs to 15 residues.